This TCR beta chain was captured in a study of cytomegalovirus exposure and HLA in healthy donors. Study-wide findings and caveats: For most TCR sequences rarity was the rule, although some public TCRs occurred in many donors. Researchers counted about 150 TCR beta chains as cytomegalovirus-associated.

As to this clone: Its target is not known. Different DNA sequences within this sample yield the same CDR3.

The PCR employed 60 Vbeta primers together with 13 Jbeta primers. The data were produced by immunoSEQ multiplex PCR, yet TCRdb's version contains in-frame clones alone and is incomplete. The table lists more than 95,000 clones. The CDR3 consists of 11 residues. Trimming took off 7 bases at V and 1 base at J, with 7 bases between the two ends. CDR1 and CDR2 from the germline V gene are DFQATT and SNEGSKA (reference sequence). The gene calls are TRBV20-1 and TRBJ1-1; tentatively, D is TRBD1 (5 bases). Material for sequencing was PBMCs. This clonotype originated in a man younger than 35 in good health and CMV-seronegative. The CDR3 DNA reads TGCAGTGGGAGGGGGAACACTGAAGCTTTCTTT. It yields the protein CSGRGNTEAFF.